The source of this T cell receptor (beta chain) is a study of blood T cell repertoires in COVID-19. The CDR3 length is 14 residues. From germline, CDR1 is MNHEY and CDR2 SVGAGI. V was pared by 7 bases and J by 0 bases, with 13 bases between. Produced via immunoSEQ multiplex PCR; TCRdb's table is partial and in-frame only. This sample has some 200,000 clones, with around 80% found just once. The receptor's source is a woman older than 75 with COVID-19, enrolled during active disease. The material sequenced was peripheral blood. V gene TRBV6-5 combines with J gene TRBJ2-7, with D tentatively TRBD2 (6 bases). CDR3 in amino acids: CASTRDFSSYEQYF. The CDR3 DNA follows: TGTGCCAGCACCAGGGACTTTTCCTCCTACGAGCAGTACTTC.